This T cell receptor (beta chain) was identified during a study of cytomegalovirus exposure and HLA in healthy donors. The CDR3 is 12 amino acids. The V and J ends lost 6 bases and 1 base respectively, with 3 bases between them. Germline CDR1 is MNHEY and CDR2 is SVGAGI. A roughly 120-subject validation cohort, separate from the roughly 670-subject first cohort, supplied the donors. Produced via immunoSEQ multiplex PCR; TCRdb's table is partial and in-frame only. The repertoire holds around 140,000 clones, with 85% to 90% as singletons. The V gene is TRBV6-5, the J gene TRBJ2-2, with D hard to call. Material for sequencing was PBMCs. The receptor comes from a man between 18 and 35 years old in good health and CMV-seropositive. The CDR3 DNA follows: TGTGCCAGCAGCCAGAACACCGGGGAGCTGTTTTTT. It is translated as CASSQNTGELFF.